The T cell receptor beta chain under discussion was sequenced for a study of blood T cells in healthy people across ages. Study findings and constraints: Lack of knowledge of donor CMV status possibly confounded expanded clonotype changes. Both higher diversity and more naive CD4+ cells marked long-lived donors when set against aged donors.

Germline CDR1 is SGHKS and CDR2 is YYEKEE (reference sequence). This CDR3 is 15 amino acids long. Trimming stripped 0 bases from V and 3 bases from J, with 7 bases between. Many counts were recorded for this clonotype. Antigen: not known. Each sample provided at least 5 micrograms of extracted total RNA. Primed by a sample-barcoded 5' primer and a J-beta primer mix, a second PCR proceeded for roughly 6 to 12 cycles. Each cDNA molecule received a tag from a template-switch adaptor that had 12 random nucleotides. TCRdb processed the 5' RACE reads anew with MiXCR; each CDR3 protein has one entry. This sample carries hundreds of thousands of distinct CDR3 sequences, less than 35% of them seen once, and the ten largest clones take roughly 14%.

The origin of this receptor is a woman older than 75 in good health. This chain uses TRBV5-5 with TRBJ2-6; D is ambiguous. Sequencing input: blood. CDR3 residues: CASSLEQFGANVLTF. The CDR3 nucleotides read TGTGCCAGCAGCTTGGAACAGTTTGGGGCCAACGTCCTGACTTTC.